These 3 T cell receptor beta chains were all obtained from the same sample, sequenced in a study of cytomegalovirus exposure and HLA in healthy donors. PCR primers comprised 60 Vbeta and 13 Jbeta primers. Clones were read by immunoSEQ multiplex PCR, and TCRdb kept only the in-frame ones, dropping some. Here the sample spans roughly 100,000 clones, roughly three quarters being singletons. Sequencing was carried out using PBMCs. The receptors were sampled from a woman in her fifties or sixties in good health and CMV-seronegative.

The chain recombines TRBV29-1 with TRBJ2-5; 13 bases agree with TRBD2. The CDR3 consists of 14 residues. After removal of 7 bases from V and 2 bases from J, the junction contained 4 bases not matched to a gene. Germline V CDR1 and CDR2: SQVTM, ANQGSEA. The CDR3 DNA follows: TGCAGCGCGACGACTAGCGGGGGGCAAGAGACCCAGTACTTC. Its translation: CSATTSGGQETQYF.

The chain joins TRBV2 to TRBJ2-4; the D gene is possibly TRBD1 (6 bases). The ends were cut back, 3 bases at V and 0 bases at J, with 15 bases in the middle. CDR3 length: 17 residues. In germline, CDR1 is SNHLY, CDR2 FYNNEI. The CDR3 sequence: CASSDRTATLAKNIQYF. CDR3 DNA sequence: TGTGCCAGCAGTGACCGGACAGCAACATTAGCCAAAAACATTCAGTACTTC.

The chain is built from TRBV27 and TRBJ2-3; TRBD2 agrees at 8 bases. Germline CDR1 MNHEY, CDR2 SMNVEV (reference sequence). The CDR3 has 17 amino acids. Trimming took 5 bases from V and 5 from J; bases not matched to a gene: 15. The CDR3 DNA sequence: TGTGCCAGCAGTATGGTTCATTGGAGCGGGGGCTTAGATACGCAGTATTTT. Protein: CASSMVHWSGGLDTQYF.